This T cell receptor beta chain was identified during a study of identical twins. Study conclusions and caveats: Fewer insertions characterized abundant cord blood beta clonotypes, whereas memory repertoires showed none.

Losses at the gene ends were 0 bases for V and 1 base for J; bases not matched to a gene: 4. The germline gives CDR1 DFQATT, CDR2 SNEGSKA (reference sequence). The CDR3 consists of 16 residues. Concerning this clonotype itself: The antigen is not known.

TCRdb ran MiXCR on the 5' RACE reads and lists one entry per CDR3 protein. In the table there are approximately 500,000 distinct CDR3 sequences, approximately 24% of which are singletons. The same sample was also studied in work on T cells expressing NK-cell markers. From that study: Sorted T-cell subsets CD3+CD56+NKG2C+, CD3+CD56+NKG2C- and CD3+CD56-NKG2C+ were TCR beta-sequenced. Seven HCMV-seropositive donors and one seronegative donor made up the eight sequenced donors. In a group of five to seven donors, dominant NKG2C+ clonotypes represented about 1.0-7.5% of CD8+ T cells.

Source material: CD4+ T cells sorted from blood. The rearrangement links TRBV20-1 to TRBJ2-2; TRBD2 aligns across 8 bases. The clonotype was recovered from a woman between 18 and 29 years old in good health. CDR3 in DNA: TGCAGTGCTAGAGATGGGCTAGCGGGGAACACCGGGGAGCTGTTTTTT. Translating gives CSARDGLAGNTGELFF.